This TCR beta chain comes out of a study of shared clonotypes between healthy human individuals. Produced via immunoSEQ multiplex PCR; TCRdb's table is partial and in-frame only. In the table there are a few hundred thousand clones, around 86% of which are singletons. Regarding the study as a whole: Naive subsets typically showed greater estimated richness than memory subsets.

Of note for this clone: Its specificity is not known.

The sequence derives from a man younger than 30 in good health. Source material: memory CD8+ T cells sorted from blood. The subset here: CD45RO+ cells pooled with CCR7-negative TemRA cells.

CDR3 amino acids: CASRWDTYNEQFF. CDR3 sequence (DNA): TGTGCCAGCAGATGGGACACCTACAATGAGCAGTTCTTC. This chain joins TRBV11-2 and TRBJ2-1; the D gene is possibly TRBD1 (6 bases). The CDR3 runs 13 residues. Germline V CDR1 and CDR2: SGHAT, FQNNGV. V dropped 6 bases and J dropped 2 bases, with 8 bases sitting between them.